This entry is about one T cell receptor (beta chain). What it binds is unknown. The CDR3 covers 15 residues. Germline CDR1 is SGHRS and CDR2 is YFSETQ. J lost 7 bases, V lost 1 base, and 9 bases had no gene match. These data are taken from a study of cytomegalovirus exposure and HLA in healthy donors. Study at large: Among roughly 180 million T cells, an earlier analysis found 90 million to 130 million unique TCR beta sequences. Broader study findings: The authors later found TCR association rates varying by HLA locus, with DRB1 most and HLA-C fewest. It has been reported that TCR beta sequences accurately predicted the HLA-A and HLA-B alleles of most subjects.

Vbeta (60) and Jbeta (13) primers were used in the PCR. Profiled with immunoSEQ multiplex PCR; TCRdb holds only in-frame clones, not every one. The data show 150,000 to 200,000 clones, approximately 85% seen once. This receptor was obtained from a woman between 45 and 60 years old in good health and CMV-seronegative. The chain is built from TRBV5-1 and TRBJ2-7, with 9 nucleotides matching TRBD2. The sequenced sample was PBMCs. In nucleotides, the CDR3 is TGCGCCAGCAGCTTGACACCTCGCGGGAGGGGTGAGCAGTACTTC. It yields the protein CASSLTPRGRGEQYF.